The 6 T cell receptor beta chains in this list originate from one sample, sequenced in a study of CD8 T cells in ankylosing spondylitis. These TCRs' antigens remain unknown. Study results and caveats: Typical of ankylosing spondylitis blood, it appeared, was a TCR beta motif of eight highly homologous variants.

TCRdb reprocessed the 5' RACE reads with MiXCR, giving one entry per CDR3 protein. This sample has more than 600,000 distinct CDR3 sequences, with around 19% found just once. The sequencing sample was made of blood, either unsorted or a sorted T cell fraction (not recorded which). The receptors were gathered from a male donor with ankylosing spondylitis.

This sequence joins TRBV27 and TRBJ1-5; a possible D gene is TRBD1 (6 bases). CDR1 MNHEY and CDR2 SMNVEV come from the germline V gene (reference sequence). The length of the CDR3 is 14 residues. Trimming pared 5 bases from V and 9 bases from J, leaving 17 bases between. The CDR3 DNA reads TGTGCCAGCAGTGCCAAACAGGGCTCGTCGCCCCAGCATTTT. Translating gives CASSAKQGSSPQHF.

In this sample, this clonotype turned up a few times. The chain has TRBV7-9 and TRBJ1-1; possibly TRBD1 for D (5 bases). The V gene lost 9 bases and the J gene lost 12 bases, with 8 bases spanning the gap. Germline V CDR1 and CDR2: SEHNR, FQNEAQ (reference sequence). The CDR3 consists of 8 residues. For the CDR3, the DNA is TGTGCCAGGCAGGGACCTTTCTTT. Translated: CARQGPFF. Full variable domain (rest looked up from reference TRBV7-9 and TRBJ1-1): DTGVSQNPRHKITKRGQNVTFRCDPISEHNRLYWYRQTLGQGPEFLTYFQNEAQLEKSRLLSDRFSAERPKGSFSTLEIQRTEQGDSAMYLCARQGPFFGQGTRLTVV.

This clonotype was detected only a few times. CDR3 sequence reads: CASSQEGTDTQYF. CDR3 sequence (DNA): TGTGCCAGCAGCCAAGAAGGCACAGATACGCAGTATTTT. This chain links TRBV4-2 with TRBJ2-3, with D unclear. The CDR3 is 13 amino acids. Trimming pared 0 bases from V and 1 base from J, leaving 2 bases between. The germline V gene has CDR1 LGHNA and CDR2 YNFKEQ.

This clonotype was seen only a few times. The V and J genes are TRBV5-1 and TRBJ2-1; D may be TRBD1 (5 bases). V was shortened by 4 bases and J by 8 bases, with 22 bases between the two germline ends. This CDR3 region has 16 residues. Germline CDR1 SGHRS, CDR2 YFSETQ. This chain's CDR3 is CASSPVKGKVRDEQFF. As DNA, the CDR3 is TGCGCCAGCAGCCCCGTGAAGGGGAAGGTAAGGGATGAGCAGTTCTTC.

This clonotype was seen a few times. This chain uses TRBV11-3 with TRBJ2-5, with 7 bases lining up with TRBD2. The J segment lost 1 base and the V segment lost 1 base, leaving 6 bases of the junction unmatched. CDR3 length equals 16 residues. CDR1 is SGHNT, CDR2 YENEEA, per germline. CDR3 coding DNA: TGTGCCAGCAGCTTAGGGACGGGGGGAATCCAAGAGACCCAGTACTTC. Translation: CASSLGTGGIQETQYF.

This chain uses TRBV20-1 with TRBJ2-5; D may correspond to TRBD1 or TRBD2 (6 bases each). Germline-derived CDR1 and CDR2 are DFQATT and SNEGSKA (reference sequence). V was shortened by 3 bases and J by 1 base, with 9 bases between the two germline ends. The CDR3 extends over 13 amino acids. The CDR3 coding sequence is TGCAGTGCTAGTTCGGGGGCCCAAGAGACCCAGTACTTC. Protein product: CSASSGAQETQYF.